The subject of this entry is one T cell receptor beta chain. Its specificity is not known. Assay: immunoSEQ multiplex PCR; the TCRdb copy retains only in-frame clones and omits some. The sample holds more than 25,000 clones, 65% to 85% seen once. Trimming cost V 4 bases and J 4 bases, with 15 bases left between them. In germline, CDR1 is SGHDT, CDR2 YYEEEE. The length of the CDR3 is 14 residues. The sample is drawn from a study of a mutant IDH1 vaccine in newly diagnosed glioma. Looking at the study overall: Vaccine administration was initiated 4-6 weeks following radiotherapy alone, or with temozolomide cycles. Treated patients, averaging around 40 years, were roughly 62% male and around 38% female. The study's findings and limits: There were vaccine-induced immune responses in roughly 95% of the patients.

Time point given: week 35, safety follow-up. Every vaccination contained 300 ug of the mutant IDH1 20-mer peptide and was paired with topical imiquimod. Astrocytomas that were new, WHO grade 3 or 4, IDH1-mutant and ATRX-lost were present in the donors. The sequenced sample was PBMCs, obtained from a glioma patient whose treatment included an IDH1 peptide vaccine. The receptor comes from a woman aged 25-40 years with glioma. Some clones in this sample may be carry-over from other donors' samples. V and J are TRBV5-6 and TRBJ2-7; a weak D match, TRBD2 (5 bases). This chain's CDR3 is CASSPGLEFYEQYF. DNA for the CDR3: TGTGCCAGCAGCCCCGGACTGGAATTTTACGAGCAGTACTTC.